The sequence of this TCR beta chain was determined in a study of beta chain features in type 1 diabetes. This CDR3 comprises 16 residues. Germline V gene sequence: CDR1 SGHRS, CDR2 YFSETQ. Trimming cost V 3 bases and J 0 bases, with 13 bases left between them. Each of the sorted populations had a purity greater than 95%. Of the isolated RNA, all was reverse transcribed, and so the sequenced material was expressed TCRB transcripts. TCRdb keeps only in-frame clones here, not all; method: immunoSEQ multiplex PCR. The data show nearly 350,000 clones, with 7.5% to 9% seen just once and roughly 0.44% held by the top ten. This clone was counted at least ten times.

The sequence was collected from a young woman in good health. The sequencing sample was made of central memory CD4+ T cells from blood. The chain employs TRBV5-1 and TRBJ2-1, with D tentatively TRBD1 (6 bases). The CDR3 reads CASSSGTLPSYNEQFF. The CDR3 nucleotides are TGCGCCAGCAGCTCCGGGACACTCCCCTCCTACAATGAGCAGTTCTTC.